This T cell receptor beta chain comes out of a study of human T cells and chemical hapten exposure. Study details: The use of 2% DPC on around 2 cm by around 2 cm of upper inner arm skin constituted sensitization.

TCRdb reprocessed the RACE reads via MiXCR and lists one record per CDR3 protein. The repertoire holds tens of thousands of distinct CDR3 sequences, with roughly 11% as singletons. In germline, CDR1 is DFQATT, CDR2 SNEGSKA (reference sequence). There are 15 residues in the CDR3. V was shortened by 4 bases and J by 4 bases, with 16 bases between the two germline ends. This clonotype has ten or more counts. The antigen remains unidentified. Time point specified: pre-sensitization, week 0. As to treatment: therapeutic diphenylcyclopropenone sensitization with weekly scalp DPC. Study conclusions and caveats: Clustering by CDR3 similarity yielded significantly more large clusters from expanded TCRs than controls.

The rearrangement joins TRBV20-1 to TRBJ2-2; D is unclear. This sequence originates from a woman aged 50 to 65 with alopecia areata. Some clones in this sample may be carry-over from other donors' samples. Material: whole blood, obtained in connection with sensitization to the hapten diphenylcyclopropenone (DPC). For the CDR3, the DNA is TGCAGTGCTAATCCCCAGCAGGCCCCCACCGGGGAGCTGTTTTTT. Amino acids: CSANPQQAPTGELFF.